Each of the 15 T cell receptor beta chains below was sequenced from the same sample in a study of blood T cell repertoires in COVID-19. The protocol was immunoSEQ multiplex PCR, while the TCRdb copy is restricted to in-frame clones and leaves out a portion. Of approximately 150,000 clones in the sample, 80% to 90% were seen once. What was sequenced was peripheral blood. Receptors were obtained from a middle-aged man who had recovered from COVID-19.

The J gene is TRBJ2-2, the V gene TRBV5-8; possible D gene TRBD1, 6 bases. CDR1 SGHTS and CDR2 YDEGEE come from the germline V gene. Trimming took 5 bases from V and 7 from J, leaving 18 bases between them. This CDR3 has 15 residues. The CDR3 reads CASSKRGRGIGELFF. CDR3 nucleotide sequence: TGTGCCAGCAGTAAGAGAGGCAGGGGAATCGGGGAGCTGTTTTTT.

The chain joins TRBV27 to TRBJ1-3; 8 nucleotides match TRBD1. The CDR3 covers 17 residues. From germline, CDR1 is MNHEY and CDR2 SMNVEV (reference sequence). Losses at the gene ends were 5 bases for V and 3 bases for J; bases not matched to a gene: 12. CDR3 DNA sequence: TGTGCCAGCAGTAGGACAGGGACCCCTGGGGTTGGAAACACCATATATTTT. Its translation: CASSRTGTPGVGNTIYF.

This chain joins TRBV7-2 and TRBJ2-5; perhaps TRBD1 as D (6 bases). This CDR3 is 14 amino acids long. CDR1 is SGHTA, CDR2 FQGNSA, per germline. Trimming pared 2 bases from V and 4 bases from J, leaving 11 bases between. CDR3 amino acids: CASSLKYRAETQYF. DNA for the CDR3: TGTGCCAGCAGCTTAAAATACAGGGCAGAGACCCAGTACTTC.

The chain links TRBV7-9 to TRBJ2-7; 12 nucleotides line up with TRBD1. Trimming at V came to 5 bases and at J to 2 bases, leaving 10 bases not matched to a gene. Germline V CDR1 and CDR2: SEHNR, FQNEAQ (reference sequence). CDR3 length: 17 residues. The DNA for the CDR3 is TGTGCCAGCAGCCATCCGCACTGGGACAGGGGGCCCTACGAGCAGTACTTC. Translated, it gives CASSHPHWDRGPYEQYF.

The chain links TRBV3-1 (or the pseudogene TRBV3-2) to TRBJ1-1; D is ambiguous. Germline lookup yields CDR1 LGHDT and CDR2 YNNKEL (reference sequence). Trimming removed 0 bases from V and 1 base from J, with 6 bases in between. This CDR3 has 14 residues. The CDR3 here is CASSQESRNTEAFF. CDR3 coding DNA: TGTGCCAGCAGCCAAGAAAGCCGGAACACTGAAGCTTTCTTT.

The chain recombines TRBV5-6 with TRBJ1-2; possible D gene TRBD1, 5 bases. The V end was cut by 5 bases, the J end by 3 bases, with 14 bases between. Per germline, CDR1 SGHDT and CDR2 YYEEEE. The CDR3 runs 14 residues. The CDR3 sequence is CASREGTGYYGYTF. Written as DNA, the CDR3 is TGTGCCAGCAGGGAAGGGACTGGCTACTATGGCTACACCTTC.

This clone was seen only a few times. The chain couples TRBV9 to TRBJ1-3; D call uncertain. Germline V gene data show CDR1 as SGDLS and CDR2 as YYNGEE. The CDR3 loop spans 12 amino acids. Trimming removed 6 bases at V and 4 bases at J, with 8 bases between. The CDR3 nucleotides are TGTGCCAGCAACACAGACGGAAACACCATATATTTT. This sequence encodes CASNTDGNTIYF.

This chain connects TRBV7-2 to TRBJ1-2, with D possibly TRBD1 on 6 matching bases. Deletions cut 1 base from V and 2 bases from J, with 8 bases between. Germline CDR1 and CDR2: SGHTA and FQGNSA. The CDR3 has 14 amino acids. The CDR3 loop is CASSLEGQNYGYTF. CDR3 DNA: TGTGCCAGCAGCTTAGAAGGACAGAACTATGGCTACACCTTC. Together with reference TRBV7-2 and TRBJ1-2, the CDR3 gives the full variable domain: GAGVSQSPSNKVTEKGKDVELRCDPISGHTALYWYRQSLGQGLEFLIYFQGNSAPDKSGLPSDRFSAERTGGSVSTLTIQRTQQEDSAVYLCASSLEGQNYGYTFGSGTRLTVV.

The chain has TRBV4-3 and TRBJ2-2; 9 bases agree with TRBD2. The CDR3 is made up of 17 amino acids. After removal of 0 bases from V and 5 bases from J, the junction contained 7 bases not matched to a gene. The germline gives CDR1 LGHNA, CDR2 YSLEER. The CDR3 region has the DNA TGCGCCAGCAGCCAAGATCCGGGCGGGGGGGCTACCGGGGAGCTGTTTTTT. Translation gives CASSQDPGGGATGELFF.

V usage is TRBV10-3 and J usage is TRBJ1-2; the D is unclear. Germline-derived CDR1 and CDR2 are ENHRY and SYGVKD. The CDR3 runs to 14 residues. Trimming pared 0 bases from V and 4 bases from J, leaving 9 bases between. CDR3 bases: TGTGCCATCAGTGAGTCGGTAGATAGCTATGGCTACACCTTC. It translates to CAISESVDSYGYTF.

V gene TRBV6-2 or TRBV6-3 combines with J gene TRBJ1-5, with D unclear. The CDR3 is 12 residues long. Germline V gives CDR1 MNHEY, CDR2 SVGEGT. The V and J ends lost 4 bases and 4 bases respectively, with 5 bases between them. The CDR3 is CASSSPNQPQHF. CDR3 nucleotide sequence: TGTGCCAGCAGTTCCCCGAATCAGCCCCAGCATTTT.

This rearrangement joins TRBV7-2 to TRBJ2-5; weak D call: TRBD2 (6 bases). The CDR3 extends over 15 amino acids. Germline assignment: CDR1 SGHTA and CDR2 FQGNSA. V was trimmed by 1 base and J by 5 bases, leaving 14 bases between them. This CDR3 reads CASSLDRGIGETQYF. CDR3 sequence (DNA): TGTGCCAGCAGCTTAGATCGGGGGATTGGGGAGACCCAGTACTTC.

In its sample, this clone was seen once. The DNA of the CDR3 is TGTGCCAGTAGACCGGGACAGGGGCCTGAAGCTTTCTTT. It yields the protein CASRPGQGPEAFF. The chain carries TRBV19 and TRBJ1-1; TRBD1 matches at 10 bases. CDR3 size: 13 residues. Germline V gene sequence: CDR1 LNHDA, CDR2 SQIVND (reference sequence). The V and J ends lost 6 bases and 6 bases, in that order; junction bases with no gene match: 4.

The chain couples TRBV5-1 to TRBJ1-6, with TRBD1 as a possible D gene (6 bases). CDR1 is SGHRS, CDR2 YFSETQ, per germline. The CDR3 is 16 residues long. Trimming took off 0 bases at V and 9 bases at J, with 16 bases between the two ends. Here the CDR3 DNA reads TGCGCCAGCAGCTTGGCTCTGGGGACATCGATTTCACCCCTCCACTTT. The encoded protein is CASSLALGTSISPLHF.

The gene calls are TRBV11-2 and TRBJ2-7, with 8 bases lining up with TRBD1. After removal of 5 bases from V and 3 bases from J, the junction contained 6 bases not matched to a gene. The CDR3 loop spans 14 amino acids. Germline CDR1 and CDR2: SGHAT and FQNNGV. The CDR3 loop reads CASSRGQGDYEQYF. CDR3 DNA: TGTGCCAGCAGCCGCGGACAGGGTGACTACGAGCAGTACTTC.